One and the same sample provided the 28 T cell receptor beta chains below, sequenced in a study of T-cell reconstitution after alpha-beta-depleted transplantation in children. Preparing the TCRbeta library involved the use of unique molecular identifiers. One entry per CDR3 protein, called by TCRdb with MiXCR from the PCR reads. The sample has around 370,000 distinct CDR3 sequences, 9% to 12% seen once. Sample: PBMCs from the stem cell graft donor, taken from the stem cell graft. The source is a human donor who donated a stem cell graft to a child with acute lymphoblastic leukemia.

This clonotype was recorded at least ten times. The chain has TRBV20-1 and TRBJ2-1; D possibly corresponds to TRBD2 (5 bases). This CDR3 comprises 15 residues. Germline V gives CDR1 DFQATT, CDR2 SNEGSKA (reference sequence). Trimming took off 6 bases at V and 3 bases at J, with 18 bases between the two ends. For the CDR3, the DNA is TGCAGTGCGCCCGTACGGGGTCCCCGCTACAATGAGCAGTTCTTC. Residues: CSAPVRGPRYNEQFF.

This clonotype was seen many times. This chain uses TRBV7-9 with TRBJ2-1, with a possible D match to TRBD1 (6 bases). This CDR3 region has 14 residues. Trimming stripped 5 bases from V and 3 bases from J, with 11 bases between. Germline assignment: CDR1 SEHNR and CDR2 FQNEAQ (reference sequence). The CDR3 DNA reads as TGTGCCAGCAGCGAACGGGACAACTACAATGAGCAGTTCTTC. Translating gives CASSERDNYNEQFF.

This clonotype was picked up many times. The chain links TRBV12-3 or TRBV12-4 to TRBJ2-2; 7 bases are shared with TRBD2. The CDR3 contains 15 residues. With V trimmed by 2 bases and J by 5 bases, 5 bases remained unmatched. CDR3: CASSLFGGSTGELFF. The CDR3 DNA reads as TGTGCCAGCAGTTTATTCGGCGGGAGTACCGGGGAGCTGTTTTTT.

This clonotype was picked up many times. The CDR3 protein is CASSWKENTEAFF. The CDR3 nucleotides read TGTGCCAGCAGCTGGAAGGAGAACACTGAAGCTTTCTTT. The rearrangement joins TRBV7-2 to TRBJ1-1; D call uncertain. Germline assignment: CDR1 SGHTA and CDR2 FQGNSA. Trimming took 4 bases from V and 1 from J, leaving 7 bases between them. The CDR3 is 13 residues long.

The chain couples TRBV18 to TRBJ2-1; D gene uncertain. This CDR3 region has 13 residues. Germline V lookup: CDR1 KGHSH, CDR2 LQKENI. The V gene lost 1 base and the J gene lost 6 bases, with 7 bases spanning the gap. In DNA form, the CDR3 reads TGTGCCAGCTCACCACAGTTAGGCAATGAGCAGTTCTTC. As protein: CASSPQLGNEQFF.

The chain couples TRBV28 to TRBJ1-1, with D possibly matching TRBD1 (6 bases). V was shortened by 4 bases and J by 0 bases, with 9 bases between the two germline ends. Germline CDR1 reads MDHEN; CDR2 reads SYDVKM. The CDR3 is 14 residues long. Here the CDR3 DNA reads TGTGCCAGCAGTTACTCAGGGGTGAACACTGAAGCTTTCTTT. Protein product: CASSYSGVNTEAFF.

This clonotype was observed a handful of times. V usage is TRBV4-3 and J usage is TRBJ1-2; no firm D call. CDR1 is LGHNA and CDR2 is YSLEER in the germline V gene. There are 14 residues in the CDR3. Trimming removed 0 bases at V and 6 bases at J, with 11 bases between. The CDR3 DNA reads TGCGCCAGCAGCCAAGAAAACCTCCGGGATGGCTACACCTTC. Its translation is CASSQENLRDGYTF.

The chain joins TRBV7-9 to TRBJ2-3; D ambiguous. This CDR3 has 13 residues. Germline-derived CDR1 and CDR2 are SEHNR and FQNEAQ (reference sequence). V lost 4 bases, J lost 2 bases, and 7 bases lay in between. CDR3 amino acids: CASSSHLTDTQYF. Here the CDR3 DNA reads TGTGCCAGCAGCTCCCACCTCACAGATACGCAGTATTTT.

The rearrangement uses TRBV20-1 and TRBJ1-6, with 7 positions matching TRBD1. The germline V gene has CDR1 DFQATT and CDR2 SNEGSKA (reference sequence). V lost 4 bases to trimming and J lost 4 bases; unmatched junction nucleotides: 4. This CDR3 is built from 14 residues. The CDR3 coding sequence is TGCAGTGCTACAAGGACAGGTTATAATTCACCCCTCCACTTT. Translating it yields CSATRTGYNSPLHF.

For this clonotype: One end of the junction varies from germline; a read error may be responsible. V usage is TRBV5-1 and J usage is TRBJ1-1, with 8 bases that match TRBD1. The CDR3 has 15 residues. Germline V lookup: CDR1 SGHRS, CDR2 YFSETQ. This CDR3 reads CASSAGGQENAEAFF. CDR3 nucleotides: TGCGCCAGCAGCGCTGGGGGACAGGAGAACGCTGAAGCTTTCTTT. The complete variable domain, with remaining parts taken from reference TRBV5-1 and TRBJ1-1, reads KAGVTQTPRYLIKTRGQQVTLSCSPISGHRSVSWYQQTPGQGLQFLFEYFSETQRNKGNFPGRFSGRQFSNSRSEMNVSTLELGDSALYLCASSAGGQENAEAFFGQGTRLTVV.

This clonotype has ten or more counts. This chain connects TRBV5-1 to TRBJ2-7, with TRBD1 matching 7 bases. The CDR3 length is 14 residues. V shed 0 bases and J 3 bases; nucleotides not matched to a gene: 3. Germline V CDR1 and CDR2: SGHRS, YFSETQ. CDR3 loop: CASSLVGQNYEQYF. For the CDR3, the DNA is TGCGCCAGCAGCTTGGTGGGACAGAACTACGAGCAGTACTTC. The whole variable domain, remainder taken from reference TRBV5-1 and TRBJ2-7, is KAGVTQTPRYLIKTRGQQVTLSCSPISGHRSVSWYQQTPGQGLQFLFEYFSETQRNKGNFPGRFSGRQFSNSRSEMNVSTLELGDSALYLCASSLVGQNYEQYFGPGTRLTVT.

The V call is TRBV23-1, the J call TRBJ2-7; the D is unclear. TRBV23-1 is identified as an open reading frame with a role that is uncertain. Trimming left V 0 bases short and J 4 bases short, with 10 bases between. CDR3 length equals 14 residues. CDR3 region: CASSQSGPFYEQYF. For the CDR3, the DNA is TGCGCCAGCAGTCAATCAGGGCCCTTTTACGAGCAGTACTTC.

This clonotype was counted a few times. The rearrangement links TRBV7-2 to TRBJ2-7; 8 bases align to TRBD2. This CDR3 spans 17 amino acids. Trimming cost V 3 bases and J 7 bases; bases outside gene matches: 17. Germline assignment: CDR1 SGHTA and CDR2 FQGNSA. Written as DNA, the CDR3 is TGTGCCAGCAGCTTGATAGGCGGACGAATTAGCGGGAATGAGCAGTACTTC. Its protein product is CASSLIGGRISGNEQYF.

This clonotype was found many times. This chain uses TRBV7-2 with TRBJ2-2, with D hard to call. CDR1 and CDR2 from the germline V gene are SGHTA and FQGNSA. The CDR3 is made up of 12 amino acids. Trimming pared 2 bases from V and 7 bases from J, leaving 5 bases between. The DNA for the CDR3 is TGTGCCAGCAGCTTATTCGTCGGGGAGCTGTTTTTT. Translating it yields CASSLFVGELFF.

The rearrangement joins TRBV20-1 to TRBJ2-1, with TRBD2 as a possible D gene (6 bases). V was pared by 3 bases and J by 5 bases, with 11 bases between. The CDR3 has 13 residues. In germline, CDR1 is DFQATT, CDR2 SNEGSKA (reference sequence). The DNA of the CDR3 is TGCAGTGCTAGCGGGAGAGCCAACAATGAGCAGTTCTTC. It encodes CSASGRANNEQFF.

This clonotype showed up just once. No conserved phenylalanine or tryptophan is present at the end of the CDR3, so a read error is the likely explanation. The chain employs TRBV20-1 and TRBJ2-1; D not certain. The V gene lost 2 bases and the J gene lost 6 bases, with 14 bases spanning the gap. The length of the CDR3 is 14 residues. CDR1 DFQATT and CDR2 SNEGSKA come from the germline V gene (reference sequence). CDR3 region: CSARITARINEQFL. The CDR3 nucleotides are TGCAGTGCTAGAATAACTGCTAGAATCAATGAGCAGTTCTTG.

This rearrangement joins TRBV6-1 to TRBJ1-2; the D is unclear. There are 16 residues in the CDR3. Trimming took off 8 bases at V and 0 bases at J, with 19 bases between the two ends. Germline V CDR1 and CDR2: MNHNS, SASEGT. The chain's CDR3 is CASSKEARVANYGYTF. CDR3 DNA sequence: TGTGCCAGCTCTAAAGAGGCGCGGGTGGCTAACTATGGCTACACCTTC.

The V and J genes are TRBV20-1 and TRBJ2-2, with 7 nucleotides matching TRBD2. The CDR3 sequence is 16 residues long. Looked up from germline, CDR1 is DFQATT and CDR2 is SNEGSKA (reference sequence). Germline trimming cut 0 bases from V and 0 bases from J; bases unmatched to any gene: 4. In DNA form, the CDR3 reads TGCAGTGCTAGAGATTCGGCGGGAGCGAACACCGGGGAGCTGTTTTTT. Translating it yields CSARDSAGANTGELFF.

This clonotype was seen ten or more times. This rearrangement joins TRBV7-9 to TRBJ2-5, with a possible D match to TRBD2 (6 bases). V lost 1 base, J lost 5 bases, and 17 bases lay in between. The CDR3 spans 16 residues. Germline-derived CDR1 and CDR2 are SEHNR and FQNEAQ (reference sequence). The DNA for the CDR3 is TGTGCCAGCAGCTTAGATGTCGACACGGAGGGGGAGACCCAGTACTTC. This encodes CASSLDVDTEGETQYF.

This clonotype has just a few counts. A junction end diverges from the germline sequence, so it may reflect a read error. This sequence joins TRBV7-7 and TRBJ2-1; D is possibly TRBD1 or TRBD2 (7 bases each). This CDR3 spans 15 amino acids. Germline-derived CDR1 and CDR2 are SSHAT and FNYEAQ (reference sequence). The CDR3 loop is CASSPLTGRVNEQFF. CDR3 DNA sequence: TGTGCTAGCAGTCCCCTGACAGGGAGGGTAAATGAGCAGTTCTTC.

Only a few counts were recorded for this clonotype. This chain links TRBV4-2 with TRBJ2-1; 12 bases agree with TRBD2. Germline assignment: CDR1 LGHNA and CDR2 YNFKEQ. V was pared by 2 bases and J by 7 bases, with 9 bases of the junction left unmatched. The CDR3 sequence is 17 residues long. The CDR3 protein is CASSQFGSTSGRNEQFF. In nucleotides, the CDR3 is TGTGCCAGCAGCCAATTTGGCTCGACTAGCGGGAGAAATGAGCAGTTCTTC.

For this clonotype: The CDR3 does not end in the conserved phenylalanine or tryptophan, so this is likely a read error. CDR3 nucleotide sequence: TGTGCCACCCAAGACGCGACAGGCACAGATACGCAGTATTCT. As protein: CATQDATGTDTQYS. This sequence joins TRBV10-3 and TRBJ2-3; D might be TRBD1 (5 bases). The CDR3 length is 14 residues. Per germline, CDR1 ENHRY and CDR2 SYGVKD. The V gene lost 10 bases and the J gene lost 1 base, with 15 bases spanning the gap.

This clonotype was counted only a few times. The V and J genes are TRBV29-1 and TRBJ1-2; D remains ambiguous. The germline V gene encodes CDR1 SQVTM and CDR2 ANQGSEA. The CDR3 contains 13 residues. V lost 3 bases to trimming and J lost 4 bases, with 12 bases between them. The CDR3 nucleotides are TGCAGCGTTGACGGGCGGGGTGGCTATGGCTACACCTTC. This codes for CSVDGRGGYGYTF.

The rearrangement joins TRBV7-6 to TRBJ2-7; TRBD1 matches 12 bases. The CDR3 covers 15 residues. Germline values: CDR1 SGHVS, CDR2 FNYEAQ. Trimming at V came to 1 base and at J to 6 bases, leaving 4 bases not matched to a gene. In DNA, the CDR3 is TGTGCCAGCAGCTTAGGGGACAGGGGGCAGTCCGAGCAGTACTTC. It is translated as CASSLGDRGQSEQYF.

This clonotype was recorded a few times. The chain joins TRBV29-1 to TRBJ2-3; weak D call: TRBD2 (6 bases). The CDR3 sequence is 14 residues long. The ends were cut back, 0 bases at V and 6 bases at J, with 13 bases in the middle. Germline V gene data show CDR1 as SQVTM and CDR2 as ANQGSEA. The CDR3 protein is CSVEDLREVDTQYF. CDR3 in DNA: TGCAGCGTTGAAGATCTTAGGGAGGTCGATACGCAGTATTTT.

The sample holds a few counts of this clonotype. A junction boundary mismatches the germline segment, possibly from a read error. This rearrangement joins TRBV20-1 to TRBJ2-1; 12 bases line up with TRBD2. The CDR3 extends over 11 amino acids. Germline V gives CDR1 DFQATT, CDR2 SNEGSKA (reference sequence). CDR3 sequence: CSAITGTSGSF. CDR3 sequence (DNA): TGCAGTGCGATCACCGGGACTAGCGGGTCCTTC.

The J gene is TRBJ2-1, the V gene TRBV11-2; 13 nucleotides match TRBD2. Unmatched junction bases numbered 4, after V lost 0 bases and J lost 8 bases. This CDR3 contains 16 residues. Germline V gives CDR1 SGHAT, CDR2 FQNNGV. This chain's CDR3 is CASSLDWTSGRYEQFF. CDR3 bases: TGTGCCAGCAGCTTAGATTGGACTAGCGGGAGATATGAGCAGTTCTTC.

The chain joins TRBV11-2 to TRBJ1-6; 11 bases align to TRBD1. CDR3 length: 18 residues. CDR1 SGHAT and CDR2 FQNNGV come from the germline V gene. Germline trimming cut 6 bases from V and 7 bases from J; bases unmatched to any gene: 14. The CDR3 is CASSTVWTGGAGNSPLHF. Written as DNA, the CDR3 is TGTGCCAGCAGTACCGTGTGGACAGGGGGCGCGGGGAATTCACCCCTCCACTTT. Drawing the rest from reference TRBV11-2 and TRBJ1-6, the complete variable domain is EAGVAQSPRYKIIEKRQSVAFWCNPISGHATLYWYQQILGQGPKLLIQFQNNGVVDDSQLPKDRFSAERLKGVDSTLKIQPAKLEDSAVYLCASSTVWTGGAGNSPLHFGNGTRLTVT.